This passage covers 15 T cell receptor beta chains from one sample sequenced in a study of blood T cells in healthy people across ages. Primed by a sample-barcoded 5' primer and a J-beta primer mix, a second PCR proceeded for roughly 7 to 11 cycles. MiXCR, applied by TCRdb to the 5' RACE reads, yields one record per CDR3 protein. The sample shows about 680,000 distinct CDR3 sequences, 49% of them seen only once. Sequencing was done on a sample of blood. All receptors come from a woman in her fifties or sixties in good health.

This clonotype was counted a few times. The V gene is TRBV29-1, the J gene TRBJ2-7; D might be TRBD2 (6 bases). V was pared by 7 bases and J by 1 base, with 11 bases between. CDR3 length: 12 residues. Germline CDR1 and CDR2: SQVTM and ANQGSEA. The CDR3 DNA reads TGCAGCGGAGGGAGGACGTCCTACGAGCAGTACTTC. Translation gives CSGGRTSYEQYF.

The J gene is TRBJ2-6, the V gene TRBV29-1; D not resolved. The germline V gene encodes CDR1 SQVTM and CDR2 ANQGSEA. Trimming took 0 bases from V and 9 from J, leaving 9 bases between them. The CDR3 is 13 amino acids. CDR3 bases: TGCAGCGTTGAAGATGGGAAAGTCAACGTCCTGACTTTC. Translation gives CSVEDGKVNVLTF.

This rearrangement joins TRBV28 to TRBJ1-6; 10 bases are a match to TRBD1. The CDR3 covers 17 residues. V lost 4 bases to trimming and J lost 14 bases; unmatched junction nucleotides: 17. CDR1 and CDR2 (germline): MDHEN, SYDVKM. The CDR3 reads CASSSIPTGGPTPALHF. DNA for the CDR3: TGTGCCAGCAGTTCCATCCCGACAGGGGGCCCCACTCCAGCCCTCCACTTT.

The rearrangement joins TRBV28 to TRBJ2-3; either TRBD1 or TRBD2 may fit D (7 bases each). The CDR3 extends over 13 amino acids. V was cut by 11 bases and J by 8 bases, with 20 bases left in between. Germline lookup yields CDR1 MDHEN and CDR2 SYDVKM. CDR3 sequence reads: CAGSRQGGFTQYF. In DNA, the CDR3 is TGTGCCGGCTCCCGACAGGGAGGGTTTACGCAGTATTTT.

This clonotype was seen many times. The CDR3 spells CASSLVAGGNTEAFF. The CDR3 nucleotides read TGTGCCAGCAGTTTAGTGGCTGGAGGGAACACTGAAGCTTTCTTT. The chain carries TRBV27 and TRBJ1-1; D not certain. Trimming cost V 2 bases and J 1 base, with 11 bases left between them. Germline CDR1 MNHEY, CDR2 SMNVEV (reference sequence). The CDR3 loop spans 15 amino acids.

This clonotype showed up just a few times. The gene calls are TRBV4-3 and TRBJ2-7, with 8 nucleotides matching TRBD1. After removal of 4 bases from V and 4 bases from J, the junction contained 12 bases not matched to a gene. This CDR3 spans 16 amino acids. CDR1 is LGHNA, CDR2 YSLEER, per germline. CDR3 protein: CASSPRLTGEAYEQYF. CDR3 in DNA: TGCGCCAGCAGCCCCCGATTGACAGGGGAGGCGTACGAGCAGTACTTC.

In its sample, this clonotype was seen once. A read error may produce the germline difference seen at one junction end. CDR3 loop: CASSPSRSCEQYF. CDR3 nucleotide sequence: TGTGCCAGCAGCCCTAGCCGGTCCTGCGAGCAGTACTTC. The gene calls are TRBV11-1 and TRBJ2-7; possibly TRBD2 for D (5 bases). The CDR3 has 13 residues. Germline V CDR1 and CDR2: SGHAT, FQDESV (reference sequence).

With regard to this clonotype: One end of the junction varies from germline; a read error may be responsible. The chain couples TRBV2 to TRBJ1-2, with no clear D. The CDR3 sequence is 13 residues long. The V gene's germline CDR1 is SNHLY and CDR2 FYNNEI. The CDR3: CASNEINNYGYTF. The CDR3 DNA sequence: TGTGCCAGCAATGAGATAAATAACTATGGTTACACCTTC.

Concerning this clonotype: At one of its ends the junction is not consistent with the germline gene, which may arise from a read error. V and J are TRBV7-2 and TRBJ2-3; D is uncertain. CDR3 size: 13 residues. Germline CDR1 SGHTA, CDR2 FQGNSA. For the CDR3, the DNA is TGTGCCGGCAGCTTGGAAAACACAGATACGCAGTATTTT. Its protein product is CAGSLENTDTQYF. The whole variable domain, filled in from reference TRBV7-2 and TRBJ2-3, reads GAGVSQSPSNKVTEKGKDVELRCDPISGHTALYWYRQSLGQGLEFLIYFQGNSAPDKSGLPSDRFSAERTGGSVSTLTIQRTQQEDSAVYLCAGSLENTDTQYFGPGTRLTVL.

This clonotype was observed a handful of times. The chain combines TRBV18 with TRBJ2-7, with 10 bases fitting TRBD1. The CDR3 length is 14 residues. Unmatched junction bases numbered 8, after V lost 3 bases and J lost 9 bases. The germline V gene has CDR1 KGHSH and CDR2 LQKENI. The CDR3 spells CASSPPGQGIGQYF. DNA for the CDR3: TGTGCCAGCTCACCGCCGGGACAGGGGATAGGGCAGTACTTC. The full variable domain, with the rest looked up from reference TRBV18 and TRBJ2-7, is NAGVMQNPRHLVRRRGQEARLRCSPMKGHSHVYWYRQLPEEGLKFMVYLQKENIIDESGMPKERFSAEFPKEGPSILRIQQVVRGDSAAYFCASSPPGQGIGQYFGPGTRLTVT.

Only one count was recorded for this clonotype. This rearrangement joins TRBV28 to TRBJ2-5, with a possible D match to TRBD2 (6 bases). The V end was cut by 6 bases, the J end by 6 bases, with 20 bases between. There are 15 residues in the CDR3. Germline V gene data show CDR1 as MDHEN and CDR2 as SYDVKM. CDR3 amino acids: CASSDGSSGRKTQYF. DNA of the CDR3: TGTGCCAGCAGCGATGGGAGTAGTGGGAGGAAGACCCAGTACTTC.

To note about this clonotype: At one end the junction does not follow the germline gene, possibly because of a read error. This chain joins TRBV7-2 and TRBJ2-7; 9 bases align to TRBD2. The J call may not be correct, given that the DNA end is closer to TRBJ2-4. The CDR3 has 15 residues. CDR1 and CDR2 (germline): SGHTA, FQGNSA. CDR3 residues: CDSSLLAGAKNIQYF. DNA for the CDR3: TGTGACAGCAGCCTCCTAGCGGGGGCCAAAAACATTCAGTACTTC.

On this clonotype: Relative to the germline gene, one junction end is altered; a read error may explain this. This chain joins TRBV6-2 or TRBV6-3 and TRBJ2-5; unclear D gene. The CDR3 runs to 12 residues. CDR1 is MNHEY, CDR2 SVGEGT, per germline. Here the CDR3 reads CASRSSYNEQYF. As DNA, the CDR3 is TGCGCCAGCAGGAGCTCCTACAATGAGCAGTACTTC.

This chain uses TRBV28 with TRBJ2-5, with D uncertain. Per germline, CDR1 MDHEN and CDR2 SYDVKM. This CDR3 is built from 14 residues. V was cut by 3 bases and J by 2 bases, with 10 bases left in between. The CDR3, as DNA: TGTGCCAGCAGTTTTTCAGCGATTCAAGAGACCCAGTACTTC. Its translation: CASSFSAIQETQYF.

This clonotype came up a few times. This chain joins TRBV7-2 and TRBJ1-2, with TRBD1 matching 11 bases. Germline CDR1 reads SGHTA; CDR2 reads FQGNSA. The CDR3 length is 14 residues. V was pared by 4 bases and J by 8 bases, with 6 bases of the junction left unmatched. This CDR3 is CASSSGQGAVGYTF. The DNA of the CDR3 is TGTGCCAGCAGCTCCGGACAGGGGGCGGTGGGCTACACCTTC.